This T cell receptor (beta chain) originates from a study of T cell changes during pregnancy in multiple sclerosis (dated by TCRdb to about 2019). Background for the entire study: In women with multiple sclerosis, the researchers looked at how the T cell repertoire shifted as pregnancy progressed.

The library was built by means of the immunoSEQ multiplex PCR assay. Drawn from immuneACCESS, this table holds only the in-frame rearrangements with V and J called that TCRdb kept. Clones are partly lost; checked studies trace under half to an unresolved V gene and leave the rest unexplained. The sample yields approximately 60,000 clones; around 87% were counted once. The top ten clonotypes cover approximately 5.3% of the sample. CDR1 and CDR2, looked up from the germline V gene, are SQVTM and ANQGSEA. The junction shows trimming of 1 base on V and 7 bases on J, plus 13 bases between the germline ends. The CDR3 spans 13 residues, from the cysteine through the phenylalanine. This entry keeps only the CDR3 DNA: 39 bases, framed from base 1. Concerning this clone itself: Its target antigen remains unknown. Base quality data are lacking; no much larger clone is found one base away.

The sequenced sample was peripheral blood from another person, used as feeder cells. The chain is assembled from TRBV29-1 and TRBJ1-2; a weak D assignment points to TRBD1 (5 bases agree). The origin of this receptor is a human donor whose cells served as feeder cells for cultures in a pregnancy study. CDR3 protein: CSVEVPGGSGYTF. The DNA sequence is TGCAGCGTTGAAGTTCCCGGGGGTAGTGGCTACACCTTC. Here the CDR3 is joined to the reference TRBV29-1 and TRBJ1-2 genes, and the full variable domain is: SAVISQKPSRDICQRGTSLTIQCQVDSQVTMMFWYRQQPGQSLTLIATANQGSEATYESGFVIDKFPISRPNLTFSTLTVSNMSPEDSSIYLCSVEVPGGSGYTFGSGTRLTVV.